This record covers a single T cell receptor beta chain. Antigen: not known. The data belong to a study of post-analysis software for immune sequencing data. Whole-study context: The cohort encompassed relapsing-remitting, secondary progressive and progressive-relapsing multiple sclerosis disease courses. Findings and caveats of the study: Normalized Chao1 diversity was significantly lower in multiple sclerosis patients than in controls. F measure grouped same-batch samples tightly together. Higher frequency in patients than in controls was seen for about five TRBV segments, with TRBV5-6, TRBV5-1 and TRBV20-1 among them.

Unique-molecular-identifier-tagged TCR beta cDNA libraries were used. Between roughly 1 and 10 million T cells gave rise to approximately 520,000 cDNA molecules. Each CDR3 protein is one row after TCRdb ran MiXCR on the PCR reads. Of hundreds of thousands of distinct CDR3 sequences listed, approximately 30% are singletons. V lost 2 bases to trimming and J lost 3 bases, with 14 bases between them. The CDR3 is 14 residues long. Germline V gives CDR1 DFQATT, CDR2 SNEGSKA (reference sequence). Sample: blood. This chain joins TRBV20-1 and TRBJ2-7, with D unclear. The source is a girl aged 10-17 years with multiple sclerosis. The CDR3 nucleotides read TGCAGTGCTAGATTCGTGGACCTCAACTACGAGCAGTACTTC. Encoded protein: CSARFVDLNYEQYF.